This T cell receptor beta chain originates from a study of identical twins. This CDR3 spans 17 amino acids. TCRdb used MiXCR to reprocess the 5' RACE reads, holding one entry per CDR3 protein. The sample records roughly 250,000 distinct CDR3 sequences, around 7.6% being singletons. This same sample was also taken into another study, of yellow fever vaccine responses in identical twins.

Input material: CD8+ T cells sorted from blood. The chain links TRBV12-3 or TRBV12-4 to TRBJ1-1; TRBD1 agrees at 10 bases. The sequence came from a woman aged 18 to 35 in good health. The CDR3 sequence: CTRCPRPGTGVNTEAFF. The DNA of the CDR3 is TGTACCCGCTGCCCACGTCCCGGGACAGGGGTGAACACTGAAGCTTTCTTT.